This T cell receptor (beta chain) was recorded in a study of regulatory T cells in long-lasting Graves disease. Arm-PCR of CDR3 regions and iRepertoire HTBI primers were used to build TCR beta libraries. TCRdb itself ran the multiplex PCR reads through MiXCR, one entry per CDR3 protein. The profile shows about 560,000 distinct CDR3 sequences, about 16% of them singletons. The time point: newly diagnosed GD, antithyroid drugs for less than 3 months. After RNA was extracted from PBMCs, the TCR library was made from it. With 0 bases removed from V and 0 bases from J, the gap between germline ends came to 9 bases. The CDR3 has 15 amino acids. Germline CDR1 is GTSNPN and CDR2 is SVGIG (reference sequence). The same sample was also used in a study of T cells in Graves' hyperthyroidism and ophthalmopathy. From that second work: Subjects aged 18 to 65 presented with newly diagnosed hyperthyroidism of less than 2 months' duration. The TCR CDR3 first-round RT-PCR relied on the HTBI primer set.

The rearrangement links TRBV30 to TRBJ1-5; D uncertain. Source: peripheral blood mononuclear cells (PBMCs), taken at new diagnosis, from a patient treated with antithyroid drugs. The origin of this receptor is a man between 18 and 29 years old with Graves disease. This chain's CDR3 is CAWSVDRNSNQPQHF. The CDR3 DNA reads TGTGCCTGGAGTGTGGATAGAAATAGCAATCAGCCCCAGCATTTT.